The 26 T cell receptor beta chains below were found in one sample sequenced in a study of T cells in Graves' hyperthyroidism and ophthalmopathy (dated by TCRdb to the late 2010s). Libraries were constructed by multiplex PCR. Instrument used: Illumina HiSeq 2000. TCR beta CDR3 regions were amplified from RNA transcripts. For the first round of RT-PCR on the TCR CDR3, the HTBI primer set was used together with the Qiagen OneStep RT-PCR kit. In-frame beta chains were kept once TCRdb had trimmed the public reads at Q25 with fastp and called clones with MiXCR. Entries are consolidated by CDR3 protein sequence, retaining the most common genes and DNA. This sample has around 560,000 distinct CDR3 sequences in its table, and 16% of those were observed once. The ten largest clones add up to around 19% of the sample. The specimen sequenced was blood. These receptor sequences come from a young woman with Graves' hyperthyroidism.

The chain employs TRBV18 and TRBJ2-1; TRBD2 matches at 10 bases. Germline V gives CDR1 KGHSH, CDR2 LQKENI. V dropped 2 bases and J dropped 2; count of bases not matched to a gene: 9. The CDR3 is made up of 18 amino acids. The CDR3: CASSPAASGTSAYNEQFF. The CDR3 nucleotides read TGTGCCAGCTCACCAGCGGCGTCCGGGACTAGCGCCTACAATGAGCAGTTCTTC.

This clonotype was seen a few times. The chain uses TRBV10-3 and TRBJ2-5; no clear D. Trimming took off 5 bases at V and 0 bases at J, with 7 bases between the two ends. The CDR3 runs to 13 residues. Germline V CDR1 and CDR2: ENHRY, SYGVKD. CDR3 protein: CAISSKYQETQYF. CDR3 in DNA: TGTGCCATCAGTTCTAAGTACCAAGAGACCCAGTACTTC.

This chain's CDR3 is CASSRDRGRGYTF. The DNA of the CDR3 is TGCGCCAGCAGCCGCGACAGGGGGCGAGGCTACACCTTC. The chain is built from TRBV5-1 and TRBJ1-2; 10 nucleotides line up with TRBD1. The CDR3 extends over 13 amino acids. Unmatched junction bases numbered 5, after V lost 4 bases and J lost 8 bases. Germline CDR1 reads SGHRS; CDR2 reads YFSETQ.

This chain links TRBV6-1 with TRBJ2-5, with D perhaps matching TRBD1 (6 bases). The CDR3 has 14 amino acids. Per the germline V gene, CDR1 is MNHNS and CDR2 is SASEGT. With 6 bases removed from V and 2 bases from J, the gap between germline ends came to 13 bases. CDR3 bases: TGTGCCAGCAGGCCGGGACACCGTCAAGAGACCCAGTACTTC. Amino acids: CASRPGHRQETQYF.

This chain uses TRBV3-1 with TRBJ2-7; tentatively, D is TRBD2 (6 bases). This CDR3 region has 14 residues. V was cut by 1 base and J by 7 bases, with 14 bases left in between. Germline V gives CDR1 LGHDT, CDR2 YNNKEL (reference sequence). CDR3 nucleotide sequence: TGTGCCAGCAGCCAAGTGTTAGCGGTGGGGGAGCAGTACTTC. Its protein product is CASSQVLAVGEQYF.

This clonotype was seen a few times. The chain uses TRBV11-3 and TRBJ2-1; D is unclear. The CDR3 spans 13 residues. Trimming pared 5 bases from V and 5 bases from J, leaving 10 bases between. In germline, CDR1 is SGHNT, CDR2 YENEEA. CDR3 residues: CASSDLQNNEQFF. The CDR3 DNA sequence: TGTGCCAGCAGCGATCTACAAAACAATGAGCAGTTCTTC.

The chain carries TRBV6-2 or TRBV6-3 and TRBJ1-2, with 7 nucleotides matching TRBD1. The CDR3 has 14 amino acids. V lost 7 bases and J lost 8; bases outside the gene matches: 13. Germline V gene sequence: CDR1 MNHEY, CDR2 SVGEGT. This CDR3 reads CASTLHNRGGGYTF. The CDR3 DNA sequence: TGTGCCAGCACCCTCCATAACAGGGGAGGAGGCTACACCTTC.

V is TRBV4-1 and J is TRBJ2-7; 11 nucleotides agree with TRBD2. Germline V lookup: CDR1 MGHRA, CDR2 YSYEKL. The V and J ends lost 3 bases and 7 bases, in that order; junction bases with no gene match: 8. This CDR3 is built from 15 residues. The CDR3 DNA follows: TGCGCCAGCAGCCAGATTAGCGGGGGGGCTGGGGAGCAGTACTTC. Translated: CASSQISGGAGEQYF.

This clonotype has ten or more counts. The chain has TRBV30 and TRBJ2-3; D gene ambiguous. V dropped 1 base and J dropped 0 bases, with 5 bases sitting between them. Germline V gives CDR1 GTSNPN, CDR2 SVGIG (reference sequence). The length of the CDR3 is 13 residues. The CDR3 DNA sequence: TGTGCCTGGAGTGCGATTAGCACAGATACGCAGTATTTT. Protein product: CAWSAISTDTQYF.

This clonotype was seen many times. The chain employs TRBV12-5 and TRBJ2-5, with 14 bases that match TRBD2. The length of the CDR3 is 15 residues. CDR1 is LGHNT, CDR2 FRNRAP, per germline. V dropped 4 bases and J dropped 5; count of bases not matched to a gene: 3. The CDR3 region has the DNA TGTGCTAGTGGTTCTGGGACTAGCGGGGGTGAGACCCAGTACTTC. Its translation is CASGSGTSGGETQYF.

In this sample, this clonotype turned up many times. The chain couples TRBV6-2 or TRBV6-3 to TRBJ2-2; a weak D match, TRBD1 (6 bases). The CDR3 sequence is 15 residues long. Germline values: CDR1 MNHEY, CDR2 SVGEGT. V was trimmed by 6 bases and J by 1 base, leaving 12 bases between them. In DNA form, the CDR3 reads TGTGCCAGCAGCCCCGGACAGTGGAACACCGGGGAGCTGTTTTTT. This codes for CASSPGQWNTGELFF.

The chain is built from TRBV19 and TRBJ2-1, with TRBD2 matching 10 bases. J was trimmed by 5 bases and V by 6 bases; bases with no gene match: 10. CDR3 length equals 16 residues. CDR1 and CDR2 (germline): LNHDA, SQIVND (reference sequence). CDR3 bases: TGTGCCAGTAGCCCTAAACGGACTAGCGGAAACAATGAGCAGTTCTTC. The encoded protein is CASSPKRTSGNNEQFF.

The gene calls are TRBV6-4 and TRBJ1-1; perhaps TRBD1 as D (6 bases). V gave up 0 bases and J gave up 4 bases, with 9 bases separating them. Germline V lookup: CDR1 MRHNA, CDR2 SNTAGT. CDR3 size: 14 residues. This CDR3 is CASSDSQGSTEAFF. The CDR3 DNA follows: TGTGCCAGCAGTGACTCACAGGGAAGCACTGAAGCTTTCTTT.

V and J are TRBV7-2 and TRBJ1-2; 7 bases align to TRBD1. This CDR3 region has 17 residues. Germline V gives CDR1 SGHTA, CDR2 FQGNSA. The ends lost 4 bases at V and 8 bases at J; junction bases unmatched: 19. The CDR3 spells CASSSWPRGTSFAGYTF. Written as DNA, the CDR3 is TGTGCCAGCAGCTCTTGGCCCAGGGGGACCTCTTTCGCGGGCTACACCTTC.

This clonotype occurred many times. This chain links TRBV20-1 with TRBJ2-7; 13 nucleotides line up with TRBD2. The CDR3 covers 14 residues. From germline, CDR1 is DFQATT and CDR2 SNEGSKA (reference sequence). This CDR3 is CSAIPGTSGNEQYF. As DNA, the CDR3 is TGCAGCGCCATCCCCGGGACTAGCGGGAACGAGCAGTACTTC.

As concerns this clonotype: This may be a read error: a much more frequent sequence differs by one nucleotide. V is TRBV20-1 and J is TRBJ2-5; D perhaps matches TRBD2 (7 bases). This CDR3 spans 12 amino acids. Looked up from germline, CDR1 is DFQATT and CDR2 is SNEGSKA (reference sequence). Written as DNA, the CDR3 is TGCGGTGCTCCGGGGGGCGGGGAGACCCAGTACTTC. Residues: CGAPGGGETQYF.

The V and J genes are TRBV20-1 and TRBJ1-1; no definite D call. The length of the CDR3 is 13 residues. V gave up 5 bases and J gave up 2 bases, with 12 bases separating them. The germline CDR1 and CDR2 sequences are DFQATT and SNEGSKA (reference sequence). The chain's CDR3 is CSAQREGNTEAFF. The CDR3 DNA follows: TGCAGTGCTCAGAGGGAGGGAAACACTGAAGCTTTCTTT.

Points on this clonotype: A read error may account for a junction end that differs from germline. The CDR3 bases are TGCGCCAGCAGTGATGGGGCGGGAGCCAAAAACATTCAGTACTTC. It encodes CASSDGAGAKNIQYF. The V call is TRBV3-1, the J call TRBJ2-4, with D perhaps matching TRBD1 or TRBD2 (5 bases each). CDR1 is LGHDT and CDR2 is YNNKEL in the germline V gene (reference sequence). The CDR3 covers 15 residues.

This clonotype has at least ten counts. J is TRBJ2-3 and V is TRBV27; a weak D match, TRBD1 (6 bases). The CDR3 is made up of 15 amino acids. V gave up 9 bases and J gave up 3 bases, with 19 bases separating them. Per the germline V gene, CDR1 is MNHEY and CDR2 is SMNVEV (reference sequence). The CDR3 region has the DNA TGTGCCAGGGCGTCGATCAGGGGTTGGACAGATACGCAGTATTTT. This codes for CARASIRGWTDTQYF.

This clonotype has ten or more counts. The CDR3 here is CSAAVLVGGYGYTF. CDR3 DNA sequence: TGCAGTGCTGCCGTCCTTGTCGGGGGCTATGGCTACACCTTC. The chain links TRBV20-1 to TRBJ1-2; a possible D gene is TRBD1 (5 bases). V gave up 5 bases and J gave up 4 bases, with 17 bases separating them. Germline V gene lookup returns CDR1 DFQATT and CDR2 SNEGSKA (reference sequence). The CDR3 contains 14 residues.

This clonotype was recorded at least ten times. This rearrangement joins TRBV24-1 to TRBJ1-1; no clear D gene. Deletions cut 6 bases from V and 1 base from J, with 11 bases between. Germline lookup yields CDR1 KGHDR and CDR2 SFDVKD. This CDR3 is 14 amino acids long. CDR3: CATSPGKANTEAFF. For the CDR3, the DNA is TGTGCCACCAGTCCAGGAAAAGCGAACACTGAAGCTTTCTTT.

This clonotype was observed many times. This chain joins TRBV7-2 and TRBJ2-3; D not certain. CDR1 is SGHTA, CDR2 FQGNSA, per germline. This CDR3 comprises 11 residues. V shed 1 base and J shed 9 bases, with 5 bases lying between them. For the CDR3, the DNA is TGTGCCAGCAGCTTAGGGTCAACGCAGTATTTT. Translating gives CASSLGSTQYF.

This clonotype was recorded a few times. The rearrangement links TRBV13 to TRBJ2-7; D may be TRBD2 (6 bases). The CDR3 consists of 16 residues. Germline-derived CDR1 and CDR2 are PRHDT and FYEKMQ (reference sequence). Trimming stripped 1 base from V and 2 bases from J, with 15 bases between. The CDR3 region has the DNA TGTGCCAGCAGCTTAGAGGACTACTTCTTAACCTACGAGCAGTACTTC. Translated: CASSLEDYFLTYEQYF.

V and J are TRBV11-2 and TRBJ1-2, with TRBD1 matching over 7 bases. V was pared by 3 bases and J by 6 bases, with 4 bases of the junction left unmatched. Germline V lookup: CDR1 SGHAT, CDR2 FQNNGV. This CDR3 spans 13 amino acids. CDR3 DNA: TGTGCCAGCAGCTTTCAGCAGGGGGATGGCTACACCTTC. It is translated as CASSFQQGDGYTF.

This clonotype has a count of ten or more. The chain employs TRBV20-1 and TRBJ2-3, with a possible D match to TRBD1 (5 bases). The germline V and J ends were trimmed by 6 bases and 3 bases, with 16 bases remaining between them. The V gene's germline CDR1 is DFQATT and CDR2 SNEGSKA (reference sequence). There are 14 residues in the CDR3. CDR3 protein: CSAQEPGLTDTQYF. The CDR3 region has the DNA TGCAGTGCCCAAGAGCCAGGGCTGACAGATACGCAGTATTTT.

This clonotype was counted at least ten times. The chain is built from TRBV6-1 and TRBJ1-1, with unresolved D. The CDR3 totals 15 residues. Trimming cost V 7 bases and J 2 bases, with 17 bases left between them. Germline loops: CDR1 MNHNS, CDR2 SASEGT. The CDR3 loop is CASTEWGWKNTEAFF. CDR3 DNA: TGTGCCAGCACCGAATGGGGATGGAAAAACACTGAAGCTTTCTTT.